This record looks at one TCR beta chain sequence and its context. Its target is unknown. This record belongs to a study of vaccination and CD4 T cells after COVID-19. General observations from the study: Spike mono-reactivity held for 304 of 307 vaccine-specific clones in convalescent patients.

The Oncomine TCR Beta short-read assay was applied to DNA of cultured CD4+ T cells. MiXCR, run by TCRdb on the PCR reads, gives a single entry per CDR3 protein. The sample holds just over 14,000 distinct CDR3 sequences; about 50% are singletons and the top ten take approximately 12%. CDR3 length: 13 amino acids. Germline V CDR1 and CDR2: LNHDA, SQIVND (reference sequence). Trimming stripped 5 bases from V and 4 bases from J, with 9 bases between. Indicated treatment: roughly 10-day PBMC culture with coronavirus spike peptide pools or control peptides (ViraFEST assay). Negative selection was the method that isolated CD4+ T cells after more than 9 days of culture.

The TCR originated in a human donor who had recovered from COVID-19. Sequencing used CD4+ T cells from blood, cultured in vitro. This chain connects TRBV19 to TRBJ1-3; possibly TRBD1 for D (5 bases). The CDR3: CASSVGLGNTIYF. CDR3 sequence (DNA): TGTGCCAGTAGTGTGGGGCTCGGAAACACCATATATTTT.